Listed here are 18 T cell receptor beta chains from one sample, sequenced in a study of blood T cell repertoires in COVID-19. Measured with immunoSEQ multiplex PCR; TCRdb has only the in-frame clones, and not every one. The sample carries some 200,000 clones, approximately 86% recorded once. Sequencing input: peripheral blood. The receptors here all came from a woman in her twenties or thirties with COVID-19, enrolled during active disease.

The rearrangement links TRBV5-8 to TRBJ1-1, with D perhaps TRBD1 (6 bases). V was pared by 4 bases and J by 0 bases, with 10 bases between. The CDR3 is made up of 14 amino acids. Germline CDR1 and CDR2: SGHTS and YDEGEE. The CDR3 DNA reads as TGTGCCAGCAGCCCGAACAGGGTGAACACTGAAGCTTTCTTT. Protein: CASSPNRVNTEAFF. Supplemented by reference TRBV5-8 and TRBJ1-1, the full variable domain reads EAGVTQSPTHLIKTRGQQATLRCSPISGHTSVYWYQQALGLGLQFLLWYDEGEERNRGNFPPRFSGRQFPNYSSELNVNALELEDSALYLCASSPNRVNTEAFFGQGTRLTVV.

V usage is TRBV14 and J usage is TRBJ2-7, with a tentative D call TRBD2 (6 bases). This CDR3 contains 18 residues. Deletions cut 3 bases from V and 2 bases from J, with 23 bases between. Germline CDR1 SGHDN, CDR2 FVKESK. The CDR3 sequence: CASSHLIGAGRRAYEQYF. The CDR3 bases are TGTGCCAGCAGCCACCTCATAGGGGCGGGGAGGCGGGCCTACGAGCAGTACTTC.

The chain joins TRBV6-5 to TRBJ1-2, with a possible D match to TRBD1 (6 bases). The CDR3 contains 11 residues. From germline, CDR1 is MNHEY and CDR2 SVGAGI. Between the trimmed V and J ends, which lost 9 bases and 6 bases, there was a span of 11 bases. CDR3 DNA: TGTGCCAGTGCACAGGGTAATGGCTACACCTTC. Encoded protein: CASAQGNGYTF.

The chain is built from TRBV4-3 and TRBJ2-2, with D possibly TRBD1 on 6 matching bases. Germline lookup yields CDR1 LGHNA and CDR2 YSLEER. There are 17 residues in the CDR3. Trimming stripped 0 bases from V and 0 bases from J, with 11 bases between. The CDR3 sequence is CASSQDPGTPNTGELFF. CDR3 nucleotides: TGCGCCAGCAGCCAAGATCCAGGGACACCGAACACCGGGGAGCTGTTTTTT.

This clone was seen more than once but under ten times. The gene calls are TRBV2 and TRBJ2-1; 8 bases are a match to TRBD1. The CDR3 is 16 amino acids. The trim removed 4 bases at V and 2 bases at J, leaving 7 bases unmatched. Per the germline V gene, CDR1 is SNHLY and CDR2 is FYNNEI. The CDR3 sequence: CASSAYGTGAYNEQFF. Written as DNA, the CDR3 is TGTGCCAGCAGTGCCTACGGGACAGGAGCCTACAATGAGCAGTTCTTC.

This chain connects TRBV11-2 to TRBJ1-6, with a possible D match to TRBD1 (5 bases). Germline-derived CDR1 and CDR2 are SGHAT and FQNNGV. This CDR3 contains 15 residues. V lost 3 bases to trimming and J lost 8 bases, with 14 bases between them. The CDR3 is CASSFGPGGDSPLHF. CDR3 nucleotides: TGTGCCAGCAGCTTCGGGCCCGGAGGGGATTCACCCCTCCACTTT.

The gene calls are TRBV28 and TRBJ1-2; 11 bases match TRBD1. CDR1 and CDR2 from the germline V gene are MDHEN and SYDVKM. The length of the CDR3 is 16 residues. The junction had 10 bases not matched to a gene; V was cut back by 10 bases and J by 0 bases. CDR3 region: CATTRTGGASNYGYTF. DNA of the CDR3: TGTGCCACCACTCGGACAGGGGGCGCATCTAACTATGGCTACACCTTC.

The gene calls are TRBV5-1 and TRBJ2-1, with 10 bases identical to TRBD2. V lost 4 bases to trimming and J lost 4 bases; unmatched junction nucleotides: 11. The CDR3 is 17 amino acids. In germline, CDR1 is SGHRS, CDR2 YFSETQ. The CDR3 bases are TGCGCCAGCAGCCCGGAGTTGACTAGCGGGTTTTACAATGAGCAGTTCTTC. This gives the protein CASSPELTSGFYNEQFF.

In DNA form, the CDR3 reads TGTGCCAGCAGCGTCAGCGGGGTTATTGATACGCAGTATTTT. It yields the protein CASSVSGVIDTQYF. J is TRBJ2-3 and V is TRBV7-3; 7 bases fit TRBD2. The CDR3 extends over 14 amino acids. CDR1 SGHTA and CDR2 FQGTGA come from the germline V gene. J lost 6 bases, V lost 5 bases, and 8 bases had no gene match. The whole variable domain, filled in from reference TRBV7-3 and TRBJ2-3, reads GAGVSQTPSNKVTEKGKYVELRCDPISGHTALYWYRQSLGQGPEFLIYFQGTGAADDSGLPNDRFFAVRPEGSVSTLKIQRTERGDSAVYLCASSVSGVIDTQYFGPGTRLTVL.

For this clone: The sample contains more than one DNA sequence encoding this CDR3. The CDR3 DNA reads as TGTGCCTGGAGTGGCGGAAACTATGGCTACACCTTC. Amino acid sequence: CAWSGGNYGYTF. The V call is TRBV30, the J call TRBJ1-2, with unresolved D. CDR3 length: 12 residues. Trimming removed 1 base at V and 2 bases at J, with 5 bases between. From germline, CDR1 is GTSNPN and CDR2 SVGIG (reference sequence). The full variable domain, rest sourced from reference TRBV30 and TRBJ1-2, is SQTIHQWPATLVQPVGSPLSLECTVEGTSNPNLYWYRQAAGRGLQLLFYSVGIGQISSEVPQNLSASRPQDRQFILSSKKLLLSDSGFYLCAWSGGNYGYTFGSGTRLTVV.

This clone is a singleton in its sample. The chain carries TRBV30 and TRBJ1-2; D might be TRBD1 (5 bases). This CDR3 region has 12 residues. Germline V gene lookup returns CDR1 GTSNPN and CDR2 SVGIG (reference sequence). V lost 0 bases, J lost 8 bases, and 10 bases lay in between. The CDR3 DNA is TGTGCCTGGAGTGTTGGGCAGGGAGGCTACACCTTC. Translated: CAWSVGQGGYTF.

The rearrangement uses TRBV28 and TRBJ1-1; 8 bases are shared with TRBD1. The CDR3 covers 14 residues. The germline V gene has CDR1 MDHEN and CDR2 SYDVKM. J was trimmed by 6 bases and V by 3 bases; bases with no gene match: 6. CDR3: CASSLPPDRAEAFF. The CDR3 DNA sequence: TGTGCCAGCAGTTTGCCACCGGACAGGGCTGAAGCTTTCTTT.

The chain carries TRBV4-3 and TRBJ2-3; no clear D gene. CDR3 size: 13 residues. V shed 1 base and J shed 5 bases, with 7 bases lying between them. Germline values: CDR1 LGHNA, CDR2 YSLEER. The CDR3 loop is CASSQVEKDTQYF. DNA of the CDR3: TGCGCCAGCAGCCAAGTCGAGAAAGATACGCAGTATTTT.

The chain couples TRBV7-2 to TRBJ1-1; D is possibly TRBD1 (5 bases). V was shortened by 4 bases and J by 3 bases, with 21 bases between the two germline ends. Per the germline V gene, CDR1 is SGHTA and CDR2 is FQGNSA. The CDR3 has 17 amino acids. CDR3 sequence reads: CASSSQMGGGWDTEAFF. The CDR3 coding sequence is TGTGCCAGCAGCTCCCAGATGGGGGGAGGATGGGACACTGAAGCTTTCTTT.

The genes are TRBV7-2 and TRBJ2-3, with 8 bases that match TRBD2. The CDR3 loop spans 17 amino acids. CDR1 is SGHTA, CDR2 FQGNSA, per germline. V shed 1 base and J 6 bases; nucleotides not matched to a gene: 12. The CDR3 DNA is TGTGCCAGCAGCTTAGAAAGCGGGGGAGCTATATGGGATACGCAGTATTTT. Amino acid sequence: CASSLESGGAIWDTQYF.

A few counts support this clone. V gene TRBV4-3 combines with J gene TRBJ2-1; no reliable D call. Trimming left V 1 base short and J 8 bases short, with 9 bases between. The CDR3 has 13 amino acids. The germline gives CDR1 LGHNA, CDR2 YSLEER. CDR3 amino acids: CASSQGLADEQFF. CDR3 sequence (DNA): TGCGCCAGCAGCCAAGGGTTAGCCGATGAGCAGTTCTTC.

The genes are TRBV13 and TRBJ1-1; D is unresolved. V was cut by 0 bases and J by 10 bases, with 6 bases left in between. This CDR3 contains 11 residues. CDR1 is PRHDT and CDR2 is FYEKMQ in the germline V gene (reference sequence). In nucleotides, the CDR3 is TGTGCCAGCAGCTTAGGGTCGGGAGCTTTCTTT. Protein sequence: CASSLGSGAFF.

In its sample, this clone was seen once. The chain has TRBV7-6 and TRBJ2-6, with a tentative D call TRBD1 (5 bases). CDR1 is SGHVS and CDR2 is FNYEAQ in the germline V gene. This CDR3 spans 19 amino acids. V shed 0 bases and J shed 0 bases, with 15 bases lying between them. The CDR3 region has the DNA TGTGCCAGCAGCTTAGCAACTCAGGGAAGGGGCTCTGGGGCCAACGTCCTGACTTTC. The encoded protein is CASSLATQGRGSGANVLTF.